Listed here are 25 T cell receptor beta chains from one sample, sequenced in a study of T cells after yellow fever vaccination (dated by TCRdb to between 2019 and 2020). Libraries were constructed by 5' RACE. For sequencing, an Illumina NovaSeq 6000 was employed. TCRdb redid the processing of the public reads, applying fastp at Q25 and MiXCR, and retained in-frame beta chains. Rows matching on CDR3 protein sequence are summarized as one entry with the most common DNA and genes. The sample table holds 150,000 to 200,000 distinct CDR3 sequences, of which 9.3% were seen once. In total, the top ten clones hold approximately 35% of the sample. Interpreted using the paper, the treatment or condition label stands for: live attenuated yellow fever vaccine strain. This material consisted of CD8+ T cells sorted from PBMCs, taken 45 days after the yellow fever booster vaccination. Every receptor here comes from a man between 18 and 35 years old who received the YFV17D yellow fever vaccine.

V is TRBV4-1 and J is TRBJ2-2; 11 bases are shared with TRBD1. This CDR3 has 16 amino acids. The V and J ends lost 3 bases and 6 bases, in that order; junction bases with no gene match: 6. The germline CDR1 and CDR2 sequences are MGHRA and YSYEKL. CDR3 DNA sequence: TGCGCCAGCAGCCACATCTGGGGACAGGGGGCCGGGGAGCTGTTTTTT. This encodes CASSHIWGQGAGELFF.

The chain uses TRBV24-1 and TRBJ2-2; D uncertain. The CDR3 runs 14 residues. The germline V gene encodes CDR1 KGHDR and CDR2 SFDVKD. V dropped 1 base and J dropped 2 bases, with 4 bases sitting between them. CDR3 region: CATSDFTNTGELFF. CDR3 nucleotides: TGTGCCACCAGTGATTTTACAAACACCGGGGAGCTGTTTTTT.

The CDR3 coding sequence is TGTGCCAGTAGTAAGGGCCTTGCTAGGTTCTTC. Amino acid sequence: CASSKGLARFF. This sequence joins TRBV19 and TRBJ2-1; D not resolved. Germline CDR1 and CDR2: LNHDA and SQIVND (reference sequence). The ends were cut back, 4 bases at V and 15 bases at J, with 13 bases in the middle. The CDR3 extends over 11 amino acids.

The chain is built from TRBV12-3 or TRBV12-4 and TRBJ2-2, with D perhaps matching TRBD1 (6 bases). Between the trimmed V and J ends, which lost 1 base and 6 bases, there was a span of 12 bases. The CDR3 has 15 residues. CDR3 DNA sequence: TGTGCCAGCAGTTTAGGGGGGCGAATAGCCGGGGAGCTGTTTTTT. Translation gives CASSLGGRIAGELFF.

J is TRBJ2-3 and V is TRBV3-1; the match to TRBD2 covers 11 bases. The CDR3 extends over 19 amino acids. Per the germline V gene, CDR1 is LGHDT and CDR2 is YNNKEL (reference sequence). J lost 1 base, V lost 1 base, and 10 bases had no gene match. CDR3 loop: CASSQVRLAGGLGTDTQYF. DNA of the CDR3: TGTGCCAGCAGCCAAGTGAGGCTAGCGGGGGGTTTAGGCACAGATACGCAGTATTTT.

There are many counts of this clonotype. V usage is TRBV10-3 and J usage is TRBJ2-1, with a tentative D call TRBD2 (5 bases). Trimming removed 4 bases from V and 0 bases from J, with 13 bases in between. Germline V gene lookup returns CDR1 ENHRY and CDR2 SYGVKD. The CDR3 extends over 16 amino acids. CDR3 amino acids: CAISGGTRSSYNEQFF. CDR3 DNA sequence: TGTGCCATCAGTGGAGGCACTAGGAGCTCCTACAATGAGCAGTTCTTC.

This sequence joins TRBV15 and TRBJ1-5, with 10 positions matching TRBD1. V shed 0 bases and J 6 bases; nucleotides not matched to a gene: 20. Germline CDR1 reads LNHNV; CDR2 reads YYDKDF (reference sequence). The CDR3 has 21 residues. CDR3 residues: CATSREYLAPGQGRFGQPQHF. For the CDR3, the DNA is TGTGCCACCAGCAGAGAGTACCTAGCTCCGGGACAGGGGCGGTTCGGTCAGCCCCAGCATTTT.

This clonotype was counted a few times. The rearrangement uses TRBV7-9 and TRBJ2-5; D is possibly TRBD2 (5 bases). The CDR3 has 14 amino acids. V was cut by 5 bases and J by 4 bases, with 14 bases left in between. Per the germline V gene, CDR1 is SEHNR and CDR2 is FQNEAQ (reference sequence). As DNA, the CDR3 is TGTGCCAGCAGCGCCTCCGGACTGGCAGAGACCCAGTACTTC. Translation gives CASSASGLAETQYF. Filled out from reference TRBV7-9 and TRBJ2-5, the complete variable domain reads DTGVSQNPRHKITKRGQNVTFRCDPISEHNRLYWYRQTLGQGPEFLTYFQNEAQLEKSRLLSDRFSAERPKGSFSTLEIQRTEQGDSAMYLCASSASGLAETQYFGPGTRLLVL.

This clonotype has more than one count but fewer than ten. The chain is built from TRBV12-3 or TRBV12-4 and TRBJ1-4; D might be TRBD1 (5 bases). This CDR3 spans 15 amino acids. Deletions cut 6 bases from V and 7 bases from J, with 18 bases between. CDR3 region: CASSFRTGGGEKLFF. CDR3 nucleotide sequence: TGTGCCAGCAGCTTCCGAACAGGCGGCGGTGAAAAACTGTTTTTT.

The sample holds a few counts of this clonotype. The J gene is TRBJ2-1, the V gene TRBV6-5; D might be TRBD2 (6 bases). CDR1 and CDR2 from the germline V gene are MNHEY and SVGAGI. The CDR3 is 15 amino acids. V was clipped by 3 bases and J by 4 bases, with 13 bases between them. Written as DNA, the CDR3 is TGTGCCAGCAGTTATGTGGCGGGGAGGTACAATGAGCAGTTCTTC. Translation: CASSYVAGRYNEQFF.

This chain links TRBV4-1 with TRBJ2-2; D possibly uses TRBD1 or TRBD2 (5 bases each). CDR1 and CDR2 (germline): MGHRA, YSYEKL. CDR3 length: 19 residues. V was pared by 0 bases and J by 1 base, with 18 bases between. CDR3 residues: CASSQDGVPGTVNTGELFF. The CDR3 region has the DNA TGCGCCAGCAGCCAAGATGGAGTCCCGGGGACGGTGAACACCGGGGAGCTGTTTTTT.

Ten or more counts support this clonotype. The chain recombines TRBV12-3 or TRBV12-4 with TRBJ1-5, with D possibly TRBD1 on 5 matching bases. The CDR3 contains 14 residues. V lost 1 base and J 4 bases, leaving 8 bases between the germline ends. The CDR3, as DNA: TGTGCCAGCAGTTTAGTGGGGGGTAATCAGCCCCAGCATTTT. Amino acid sequence: CASSLVGGNQPQHF.

This chain links TRBV27 with TRBJ2-1; TRBD1 is a possible D gene (7 bases). V lost 3 bases, J lost 7 bases, and 19 bases lay in between. The CDR3 contains 16 residues. Per germline, CDR1 MNHEY and CDR2 SMNVEV (reference sequence). The DNA for the CDR3 is TGTGCCAGCAGTTTCGTGGAGGGGGCGCGTGGTAATGAGCAGTTCTTC. This gives the protein CASSFVEGARGNEQFF.

The sample holds many counts of this clonotype. The chain joins TRBV6-2 or TRBV6-3 to TRBJ2-6; D is ambiguous. The CDR3 loop spans 14 amino acids. The V and J ends lost 4 bases and 0 bases respectively, with 4 bases between them. Germline values: CDR1 MNHEY, CDR2 SVGEGT. CDR3 nucleotides: TGTGCCAGCAGTTGGGACTCTGGGGCCAACGTCCTGACTTTC. Amino acids: CASSWDSGANVLTF.

This clonotype was seen only a few times. The genes are TRBV7-9 and TRBJ2-5, with 8 bases aligning to TRBD2. Trimming at V came to 7 bases and at J to 9 bases, leaving 13 bases not matched to a gene. The CDR3 has 14 amino acids. Germline CDR1 is SEHNR and CDR2 is FQNEAQ (reference sequence). The CDR3 sequence is CASTPRGGPPAQYF. The CDR3 nucleotides read TGTGCCAGCACCCCCCGGGGGGGGCCACCCGCCCAGTACTTC.

This chain uses TRBV5-5 with TRBJ1-1; D unclear. Germline loops: CDR1 SGHKS, CDR2 YYEKEE (reference sequence). This CDR3 spans 12 amino acids. V was shortened by 4 bases and J by 1 base, with 5 bases between the two germline ends. In DNA, the CDR3 is TGTGCCAGCAGCAATGGGAACACTGAAGCTTTCTTT. Amino acid sequence: CASSNGNTEAFF.

Concerning this clonotype: An end of the junction does not agree with germline; a read error may underlie this. The rearrangement links TRBV6-2 or TRBV6-3 to TRBJ2-7; no reliable D call. The CDR3 is made up of 13 amino acids. Germline V CDR1 and CDR2: MNHEY, SVGEGT. Here the CDR3 reads CASSYGWVYEEYF. As DNA, the CDR3 is TGTGCCAGCAGTTACGGGTGGGTCTACGAGGAGTACTTC.

The chain couples TRBV20-1 to TRBJ2-1; D might be TRBD1 or TRBD2, each matching 5 bases. The CDR3 runs to 13 residues. V was shortened by 3 bases and J by 10 bases, with 16 bases between the two germline ends. Germline loops: CDR1 DFQATT, CDR2 SNEGSKA (reference sequence). CDR3 in amino acids: CSARGTRRWEQFF. CDR3 DNA sequence: TGCAGTGCTAGGGGGACCCGACGTTGGGAGCAGTTCTTC.

V is TRBV4-3 and J is TRBJ2-1; D may be TRBD2 (6 bases). Germline CDR1 and CDR2: LGHNA and YSLEER. CDR3 length equals 12 residues. Between the trimmed V and J ends, which lost 0 bases and 13 bases, there was a span of 10 bases. In nucleotides, the CDR3 is TGCGCCAGCAGCCAAGAGGGGGGTGAACAGTTCTTC. Protein product: CASSQEGGEQFF.

J is TRBJ1-2 and V is TRBV7-9, with 9 bases lining up with TRBD1. From germline, CDR1 is SEHNR and CDR2 FQNEAQ (reference sequence). V trimming: 7 bases; J trimming: 8 bases; junction bases outside the gene matches: 11. The CDR3 loop spans 14 amino acids. The CDR3, as DNA: TGTGCCAGCATGGAAATAAGGGACAGGGTCGGCTACACCTTC. It encodes CASMEIRDRVGYTF. The full variable domain, in which reference TRBV7-9 and TRBJ1-2 provide the parts outside the CDR3, is DTGVSQNPRHKITKRGQNVTFRCDPISEHNRLYWYRQTLGQGPEFLTYFQNEAQLEKSRLLSDRFSAERPKGSFSTLEIQRTEQGDSAMYLCASMEIRDRVGYTFGSGTRLTVV.

The chain employs TRBV10-2 and TRBJ2-1; a weak D match, TRBD1 (5 bases). V was cut by 6 bases and J by 5 bases, with 11 bases left in between. Germline CDR1 and CDR2: WSHSY and SAAADI. This CDR3 has 13 amino acids. Here the CDR3 reads CASSQGSHNEQFF. Written as DNA, the CDR3 is TGCGCCAGCAGCCAGGGTTCGCACAATGAGCAGTTCTTC.

The chain employs TRBV29-1 and TRBJ2-5, with D possibly TRBD1 on 5 matching bases. CDR1 is SQVTM and CDR2 is ANQGSEA in the germline V gene. The CDR3 loop spans 12 amino acids. The ends were cut back, 7 bases at V and 3 bases at J, with 12 bases in the middle. CDR3 bases: TGCAGCGGCCGGACACCAGAAGAGACCCAGTACTTC. It encodes CSGRTPEETQYF.

In this sample, this clonotype turned up a few times. The V gene is TRBV7-6, the J gene TRBJ2-1; possibly TRBD2 for D (5 bases). The germline V and J ends were trimmed by 5 bases and 0 bases, with 14 bases remaining between them. Germline V gives CDR1 SGHVS, CDR2 FNYEAQ. The CDR3 runs to 16 residues. CDR3 loop: CASSLWMGSSYNEQFF. As DNA, the CDR3 is TGTGCCAGCAGCCTGTGGATGGGGAGCTCCTACAATGAGCAGTTCTTC. The variable domain in full, with the rest retrieved from reference TRBV7-6 and TRBJ2-1, is GAGVSQSPRYKVTKRGQDVALRCDPISGHVSLYWYRQALGQGPEFLTYFNYEAQQDKSGLPNDRFSAERPEGSISTLTIQRTEQRDSAMYRCASSLWMGSSYNEQFFGPGTRLTVL.

In this sample, this clonotype turned up a few times. The V gene is TRBV7-2, the J gene TRBJ2-7, with D uncertain. Germline V gene lookup returns CDR1 SGHTA and CDR2 FQGNSA. This CDR3 spans 13 amino acids. V was cut by 5 bases and J by 2 bases, with 10 bases left in between. CDR3 amino acids: CASSPRYPYEQYF. The DNA for the CDR3 is TGTGCCAGCAGCCCCCGATATCCCTACGAGCAGTACTTC.

The chain carries TRBV29-1 and TRBJ2-5, with D perhaps given as TRBD1 or TRBD2 (5 bases each). CDR1 and CDR2 from the germline V gene are SQVTM and ANQGSEA. V was pared by 2 bases and J by 2 bases, with 12 bases between. The CDR3 covers 14 residues. The CDR3 DNA sequence: TGCAGCGTTGAATTGAGGGGATTACAAGAGACCCAGTACTTC. It specifies CSVELRGLQETQYF.